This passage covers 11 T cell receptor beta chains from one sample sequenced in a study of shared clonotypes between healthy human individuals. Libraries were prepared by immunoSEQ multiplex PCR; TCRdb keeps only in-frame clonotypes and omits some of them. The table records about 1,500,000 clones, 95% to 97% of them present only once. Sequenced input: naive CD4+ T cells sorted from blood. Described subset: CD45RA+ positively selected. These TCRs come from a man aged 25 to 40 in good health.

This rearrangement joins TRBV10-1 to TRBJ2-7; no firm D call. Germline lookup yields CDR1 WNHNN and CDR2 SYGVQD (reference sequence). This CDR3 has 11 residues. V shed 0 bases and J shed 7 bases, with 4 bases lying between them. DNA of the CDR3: TGCGCCAGCAGTGAGTCTGGGGAGCAGTACTTC. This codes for CASSESGEQYF.

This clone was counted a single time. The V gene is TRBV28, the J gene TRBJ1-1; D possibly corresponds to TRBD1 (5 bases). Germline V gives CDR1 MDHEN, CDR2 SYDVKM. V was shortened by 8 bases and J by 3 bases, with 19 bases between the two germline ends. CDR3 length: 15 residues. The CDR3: CASGPLGKGDTEAFF. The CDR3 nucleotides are TGTGCCAGCGGTCCCTTGGGAAAAGGGGACACTGAAGCTTTCTTT.

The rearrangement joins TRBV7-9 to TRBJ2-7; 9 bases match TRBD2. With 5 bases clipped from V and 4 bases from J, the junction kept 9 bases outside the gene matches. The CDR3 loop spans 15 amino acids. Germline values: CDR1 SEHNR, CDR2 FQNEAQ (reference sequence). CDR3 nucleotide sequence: TGTGCCAGCAGCCCCCCCGGACTAGCGACGTACGAGCAGTACTTC. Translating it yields CASSPPGLATYEQYF.

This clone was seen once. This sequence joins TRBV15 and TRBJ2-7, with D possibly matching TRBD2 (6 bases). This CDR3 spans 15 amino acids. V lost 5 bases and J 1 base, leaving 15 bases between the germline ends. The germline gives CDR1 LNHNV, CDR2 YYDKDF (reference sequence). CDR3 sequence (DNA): TGTGCCACCAGCCCGCGGGACGGGGATTCCTACGAGCAGTACTTC. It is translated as CATSPRDGDSYEQYF.

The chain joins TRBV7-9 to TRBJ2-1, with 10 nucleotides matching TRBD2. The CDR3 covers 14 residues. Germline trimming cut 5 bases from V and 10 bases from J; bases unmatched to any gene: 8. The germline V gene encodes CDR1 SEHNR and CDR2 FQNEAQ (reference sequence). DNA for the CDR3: TGTGCCAGCAGCCACCGGGGTAGCGGGAGGGAGCAGTTCTTC. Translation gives CASSHRGSGREQFF. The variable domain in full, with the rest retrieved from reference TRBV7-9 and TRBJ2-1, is DTGVSQNPRHKITKRGQNVTFRCDPISEHNRLYWYRQTLGQGPEFLTYFQNEAQLEKSRLLSDRFSAERPKGSFSTLEIQRTEQGDSAMYLCASSHRGSGREQFFGPGTRLTVL.

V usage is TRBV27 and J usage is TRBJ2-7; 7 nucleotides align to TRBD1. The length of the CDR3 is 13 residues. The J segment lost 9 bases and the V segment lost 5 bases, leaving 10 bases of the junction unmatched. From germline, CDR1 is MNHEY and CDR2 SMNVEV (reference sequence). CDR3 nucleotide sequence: TGTGCCAGCAGTCCGTATCCGGGACAGAGGCAGTACTTC. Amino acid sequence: CASSPYPGQRQYF.

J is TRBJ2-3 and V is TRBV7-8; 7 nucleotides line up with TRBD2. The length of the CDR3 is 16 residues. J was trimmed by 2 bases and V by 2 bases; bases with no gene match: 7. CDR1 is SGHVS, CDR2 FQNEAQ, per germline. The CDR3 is CASSLRDYSPTDTQYF. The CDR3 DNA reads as TGTGCCAGCAGCTTACGGGACTACTCCCCCACAGATACGCAGTATTTT.

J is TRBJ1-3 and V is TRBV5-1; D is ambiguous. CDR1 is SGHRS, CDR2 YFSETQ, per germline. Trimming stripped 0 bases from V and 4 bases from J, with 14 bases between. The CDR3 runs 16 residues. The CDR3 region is CASSLVGVRLGNTIYF. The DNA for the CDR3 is TGCGCCAGCAGCTTGGTCGGGGTACGGCTCGGAAACACCATATATTTT.

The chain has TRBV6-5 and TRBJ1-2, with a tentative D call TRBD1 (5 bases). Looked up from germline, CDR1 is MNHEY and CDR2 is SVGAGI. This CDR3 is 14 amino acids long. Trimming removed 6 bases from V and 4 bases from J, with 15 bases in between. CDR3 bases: TGTGCCAGCAGAGAAACGGGACGGGTCTATGGCTACACCTTC. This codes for CASRETGRVYGYTF.

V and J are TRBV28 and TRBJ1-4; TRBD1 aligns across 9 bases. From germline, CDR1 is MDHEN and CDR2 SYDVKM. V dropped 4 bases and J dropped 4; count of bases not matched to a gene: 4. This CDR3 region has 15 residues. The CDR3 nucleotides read TGTGCCAGCAGTTCCGTGACAGGGGGTAATGAAAAACTGTTTTTT. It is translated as CASSSVTGGNEKLFF. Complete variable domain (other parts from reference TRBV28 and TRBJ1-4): DVKVTQSSRYLVKRTGEKVFLECVQDMDHENMFWYRQDPGLGLRLIYFSYDVKMKEKGDIPEGYSVSREKKERFSLILESASTNQTSMYLCASSSVTGGNEKLFFGSGTQLSVL.

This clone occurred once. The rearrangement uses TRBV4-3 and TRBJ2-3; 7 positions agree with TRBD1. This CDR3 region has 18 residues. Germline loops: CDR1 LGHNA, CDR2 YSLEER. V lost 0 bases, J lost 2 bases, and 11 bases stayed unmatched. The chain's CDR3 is CASSQERTRDSYTDTQYF. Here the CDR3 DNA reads TGCGCCAGCAGCCAAGAGAGAACCCGGGACAGCTACACAGATACGCAGTATTTT.